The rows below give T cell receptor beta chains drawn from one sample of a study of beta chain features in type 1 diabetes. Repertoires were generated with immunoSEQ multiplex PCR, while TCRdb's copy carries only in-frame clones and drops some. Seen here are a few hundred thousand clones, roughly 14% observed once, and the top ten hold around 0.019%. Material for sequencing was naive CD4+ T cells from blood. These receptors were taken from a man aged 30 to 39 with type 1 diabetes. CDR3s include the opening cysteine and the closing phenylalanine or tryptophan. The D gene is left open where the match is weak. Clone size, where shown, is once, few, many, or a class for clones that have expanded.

cdr3_nt: TGCGCCAGCAGCCGAGGACAGGGTGGGTACACTGAAGCTTTCTTT
cdr3_aa: CASSRGQGGYTEAFF
d_call: TRBD1
j_call: TRBJ1-1
v_call: TRBV4-1
clone_size: few

cdr3_nt: TGCAGCGTGAGCCGGGACAGGGCCTCCTACGAGCAGTACTTC
cdr3_aa: CSVSRDRASYEQYF
d_call: TRBD1
j_call: TRBJ2-7
v_call: TRBV29-1
clone_size: few

cdr3_nt: TGCGCCAGCAGCTACCTGAGCGGGGGTCCCTACAATGAGCAGTTCTTC
cdr3_aa: CASSYLSGGPYNEQFF
d_call: TRBD2
j_call: TRBJ2-1
v_call: TRBV5-1
clone_size: .

cdr3_nt: TGTGCTAGTGGCACCGGGACAGGGAATTTAGATCAGCCCCAGCATTTT
cdr3_aa: CASGTGTGNLDQPQHF
d_call: TRBD1
j_call: TRBJ1-5
v_call: TRBV12-5
clone_size: .

cdr3_nt: TGCGCCAGCAGTTTGGGACAGGGGGCCACTGAAGCTTTCTTT
cdr3_aa: CASSLGQGATEAFF
d_call: TRBD1
j_call: TRBJ1-1
v_call: TRBV5-1
clone_size: few

cdr3_nt: TGTGCCAGCAGCTTAGGCCTAGCGGGGGGACAAGAGACCCAGTACTTC
cdr3_aa: CASSLGLAGGQETQYF
d_call: TRBD2
j_call: TRBJ2-5
v_call: TRBV11-2
clone_size: few

cdr3_nt: TGTGCCAGCAGCGCCCGGGACTACTCCTACGAGCAGTACTTC
cdr3_aa: CASSARDYSYEQYF
d_call: TRBD2
j_call: TRBJ2-7
v_call: TRBV9
clone_size: few

cdr3_nt: TGTGCCAGCCGGGGACAGGGGGTCGGCGAGCAGTACTTC
cdr3_aa: CASRGQGVGEQYF
d_call: TRBD1
j_call: TRBJ2-7
v_call: TRBV25-1
clone_size: .

cdr3_nt: TGTGCCAGCAGCTTGGGCGGGGGCTCGGCTAACTATGGCTACACCTTC
cdr3_aa: CASSLGGGSANYGYTF
d_call: .
j_call: TRBJ1-2
v_call: TRBV5-4
clone_size: few

cdr3_nt: TGTGCCAGCAGCCCTAGCGGATCCACAGATACGCAGTATTTT
cdr3_aa: CASSPSGSTDTQYF
d_call: TRBD2
j_call: TRBJ2-3
v_call: TRBV7-9
clone_size: .

cdr3_nt: TGTGCCAGCAGCTTGGGGACAGATAACACTGAAGCTTTCTTT
cdr3_aa: CASSLGTDNTEAFF
d_call: TRBD1
j_call: TRBJ1-1
v_call: TRBV7-9
clone_size: few

cdr3_nt: TGTGCCAGCAGTTCCGACAGGGCTGGGGCCAACGTCCTGACTTTC
cdr3_aa: CASSSDRAGANVLTF
d_call: TRBD1
j_call: TRBJ2-6
v_call: TRBV2
clone_size: few

cdr3_nt: TGCGCCAGCAGCTTGTTTACACAGGGCGGAGAGACCCAGTACTTC
cdr3_aa: CASSLFTQGGETQYF
d_call: .
j_call: TRBJ2-5
v_call: TRBV5-1
clone_size: few

cdr3_nt: TGTGCCAGCAGCTTACGGGGACAGGGTGGGGATACGCAGTATTTT
cdr3_aa: CASSLRGQGGDTQYF
d_call: TRBD1
j_call: TRBJ2-3
v_call: TRBV7-2
clone_size: few

cdr3_nt: TGTGCCAGTAGTCCCGGGACACGGCATCAGCCCCAGCATTTT
cdr3_aa: CASSPGTRHQPQHF
d_call: .
j_call: TRBJ1-5
v_call: TRBV19
clone_size: once

cdr3_nt: TGTGCCAGTAGTCGGACCTTAGCGGGAGGGCCGGGCAATGAGCAGTTCTTC
cdr3_aa: CASSRTLAGGPGNEQFF
d_call: TRBD2
j_call: TRBJ2-1
v_call: TRBV19
clone_size: few

cdr3_nt: TGTGCCAGCAGCTTGCAGGGGAGCCTTCCATACAATGAGCAGTTCTTC
cdr3_aa: CASSLQGSLPYNEQFF
d_call: .
j_call: TRBJ2-1
v_call: TRBV5-4
clone_size: .

cdr3_nt: TGTGCCAGCAGTTACGCGGGGGACCTATCCTACGAGCAGTACTTC
cdr3_aa: CASSYAGDLSYEQYF
d_call: TRBD2
j_call: TRBJ2-7
v_call: TRBV6-5
clone_size: .